This is a list of T cell receptor beta chains from one sample in a study of T cell responses to AZD1222 COVID-19 vaccine. This table comes from immunoSEQ multiplex PCR, and its TCRdb copy is limited to in-frame clones, with some not included. Of 100,000 or so clones detected, approximately 86% appear once; the ten largest clones hold approximately 5%. Source: peripheral blood, taken on day 0 of AZD1222 vaccination. The source of these receptors is an adult in good health. Each CDR3 is given with its conserved first and last residue. D genes are given only for firm matches. Only part of the rows carry a size: once, few, many, or a class if the clone is expanded.

NA TRBJ2-3 NA TRBV4-3 CASSQWSSDLTDTQYF TGCGCCAGCAGCCAATGGAGTAGCGACCTCACAGATACGCAGTATTTT
few TRBJ1-5 TRBD1 TRBV28 CASSPRGPGNQPQHF TGTGCCAGCAGCCCGAGGGGGCCGGGCAATCAGCCCCAGCATTTT
NA TRBJ2-7 NA TRBV7-9 CASSLFSGGNEQYF TGTGCCAGCAGCCTTTTCTCAGGGGGGAACGAGCAGTACTTC
NA TRBJ1-2 NA TRBV27 CASRQTGTYGYTF TGTGCCAGCAGGCAAACAGGGACCTACGGCTACACCTTC
once TRBJ1-2 TRBD1 TRBV7-9 CASSLQQGARGYTF TGTGCCAGCAGCTTGCAACAGGGGGCGCGTGGCTACACCTTC
NA TRBJ1-5 NA TRBV6-5 CASSPRTASEQPQHF TGTGCCAGCAGCCCCCGGACCGCCTCGGAGCAGCCCCAGCATTTT
NA TRBJ2-1 TRBD2 TRBV4-1 CASSLREEYNEQFF TGCGCCAGCAGCCTACGGGAGGAGTACAATGAGCAGTTCTTC
NA TRBJ2-7 NA TRBV5-6 CASRMGQGKAYEQYF TGTGCCAGCCGCATGGGGCAGGGCAAGGCCTACGAGCAGTACTTC
NA TRBJ2-3 NA TRBV5-1 CASRPTPISTDTQYF TGCGCCAGCAGACCCACGCCTATAAGCACAGATACGCAGTATTTT
NA TRBJ2-1 TRBD2 TRBV10-3 CAISPGPGLAANEQFF TGTGCCATCAGTCCCGGACCGGGACTAGCGGCCAATGAGCAGTTCTTC
NA TRBJ1-4 TRBD1 TRBV5-1 CASKILGTANEKLFF TGCGCCAGCAAGATCCTCGGGACAGCTAATGAAAAACTGTTTTTT
NA TRBJ1-1 NA TRBV6-6 CASSPGVISENTEAFF TGTGCCAGCAGTCCCGGAGTTATCAGTGAGAACACTGAAGCTTTCTTT
NA TRBJ2-7 TRBD2 TRBV18 CASSPQSGGEEQYF TGTGCCAGCTCACCCCAGAGCGGGGGCGAAGAGCAGTACTTC
NA TRBJ2-2 TRBD2 TRBV7-2 CASSSIAGGPIGELFF TGTGCCAGCAGCTCCATAGCGGGGGGGCCGATCGGGGAGCTGTTTTTT